A selection of T cell receptor beta chains follows, all from one sample in a study of shared clonotypes between healthy human individuals. TCRdb's copy holds only in-frame clones and misses some; the assay was immunoSEQ multiplex PCR. The sample holds about 2 million clones, less than 95% seen once. Specimen: naive CD8+ T cells sorted from blood. Source of these receptors: a man aged 18 to 29 in good health. Each CDR3 is given with its conserved first and last residue. The D gene is left open where the match is weak. Expanded clones are given a class, and other clones once, few, many or no size at all.

size,V,J,D,length,CDR3,DNA
once,TRBV5-4,TRBJ2-4,.,16,CASSFEQGLAKNIQYF,TGTGCCAGCAGCTTTGAACAGGGTTTAGCCAAAAACATTCAGTACTTC
.,TRBV5-4,TRBJ2-7,.,15,CASSLSGGTAYEQYF,TGTGCCAGCAGCTTGTCCGGCGGGACCGCCTACGAGCAGTACTTC
.,TRBV7-9,TRBJ1-1,.,13,CATTFDTNTEAFF,TGTGCCACCACCTTTGACACTAACACTGAAGCTTTCTTT
.,TRBV7-3,TRBJ2-2,TRBD2,15,CASSALAGGNGELFF,TGTGCCAGCAGCGCCCTAGCGGGGGGTAACGGGGAGCTGTTTTTT
.,TRBV10-2,TRBJ2-7,.,16,CASSESGPGVPYEQYF,TGCGCCAGCAGTGAGTCCGGACCGGGGGTTCCCTACGAGCAGTACTTC
few,TRBV4-1,TRBJ2-2,.,14,CASSQGPNTGELFF,TGCGCCAGCAGCCAAGGGCCTAACACCGGGGAGCTGTTTTTT
.,TRBV4-1,TRBJ2-2,.,15,CASRLGEQRPGELFF,TGCGCCAGCAGGTTGGGGGAGCAGCGTCCCGGGGAGCTGTTTTTT
few,TRBV27,TRBJ2-7,.,13,CASSYLRDYEQYF,TGTGCCAGCAGTTATCTCCGGGACTACGAGCAGTACTTC
.,TRBV9,TRBJ2-7,.,15,CASSVGGPSSYEQYF,TGTGCCAGCAGCGTAGGAGGGCCCAGCTCCTACGAGCAGTACTTC
.,TRBV14,TRBJ2-1,TRBD2,15,CASSQGLAGVNEQFF,TGTGCCAGCAGCCAAGGGCTAGCGGGGGTCAATGAGCAGTTCTTC
.,TRBV5-6,TRBJ2-1,TRBD1,15,CASSPGTGSYNEQFF,TGTGCCAGCAGCCCAGGGACAGGGTCCTACAATGAGCAGTTCTTC
few,TRBV2,TRBJ1-5,.,12,CASSDGNQPQHF,TGTGCCAGCAGTGACGGGAATCAGCCCCAGCATTTT
.,TRBV9,TRBJ2-5,.,14,CASSDGQTQETQYF,TGTGCCAGCAGCGACGGACAGACCCAAGAGACCCAGTACTTC
.,TRBV5-1,TRBJ1-4,.,18,CASSLGDSLWATNEKLFF,TGCGCCAGCAGCTTGGGGGATTCTTTATGGGCAACTAATGAAAAACTGTTTTTT
.,TRBV5-6,TRBJ2-6,TRBD1,17,CASSFSTGGTGANVLTF,TGTGCCAGCAGCTTCTCGACAGGGGGCACTGGGGCCAACGTCCTGACTTTC
once,TRBV27,TRBJ2-5,.,16,CASSSGTQRRQETQYF,TGTGCCAGCAGTTCCGGGACACAGAGAAGACAAGAGACCCAGTACTTC
.,TRBV9,TRBJ2-7,.,14,CASSVADGSYEQYF,TGTGCCAGCAGCGTAGCGGACGGTTCCTACGAGCAGTACTTC
.,TRBV4-2,TRBJ1-5,.,16,CASSQENPISNQPQHF,TGTGCCAGCAGCCAAGAGAACCCAATTAGCAATCAGCCCCAGCATTTT
.,TRBV4-1,TRBJ2-7,.,14,CASSQVEGSYEQYF,TGCGCCAGCAGCCAAGTCGAGGGTTCCTACGAGCAGTACTTC
.,TRBV27,TRBJ2-5,.,13,CASSRRPQETQYF,TGTGCCAGCAGTAGACGTCCCCAAGAGACCCAGTACTTC
once,TRBV2,TRBJ2-7,.,13,CASREDSGYEQYF,TGTGCCAGCAGGGAGGACTCAGGCTACGAGCAGTACTTC
once,TRBV6-6,TRBJ2-3,.,15,CASSPTGASTDTQYF,TGTGCCAGCAGCCCCACCGGGGCTAGCACAGATACGCAGTATTTT